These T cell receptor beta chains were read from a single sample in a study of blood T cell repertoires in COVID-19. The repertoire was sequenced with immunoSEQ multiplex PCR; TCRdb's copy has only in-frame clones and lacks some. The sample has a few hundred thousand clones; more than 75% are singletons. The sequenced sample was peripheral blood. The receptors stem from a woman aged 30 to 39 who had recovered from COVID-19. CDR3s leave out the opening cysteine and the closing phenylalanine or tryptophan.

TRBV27	ASSEIAGAVEETQY
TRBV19	ASSIGGQGWDEQY
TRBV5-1	ASSLGATDTQY
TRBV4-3	ASSSRRETTYNEQF
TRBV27	ASSLSPGWETH
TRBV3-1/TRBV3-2	ASSRPGQGQHEQY
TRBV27	ASSFTGSDTQY
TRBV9	ASRVTSGGTGELF
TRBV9	ASSGRQSDTQY
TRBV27	ASSPGSKPGQF
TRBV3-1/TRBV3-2	ASSHGTSGVRGQF
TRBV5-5	ASSLHRTGGVWTEAF
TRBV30	AWSAPGLAGTDTQY
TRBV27	ASSFRSSYNEQF
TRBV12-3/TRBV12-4	ASSSGGEQY
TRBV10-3	AISVSGTYTEAF
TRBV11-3	ASSPSRGLAGGPGDTQY
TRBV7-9	ASSPAGNRGTSEQY
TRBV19	ASSAGQATWSPLH
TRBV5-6	ASTLAAYSEQF
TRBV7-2	ASSLPERGYGYT
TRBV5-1	ASSQGQGGYYEQY
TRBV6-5	ASGRTGETAF
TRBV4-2	ASSQETGVNTEAF
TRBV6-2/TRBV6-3	ASSTWEQGGETQY
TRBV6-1	ASSEDWGRYYEQY
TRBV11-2	ASSPLGTGGARTGELF
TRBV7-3	ASSLGGGRDHNEQF
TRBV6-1	ASSEGSSGRETQY
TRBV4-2	ASSQDRGGGGDLDTQY
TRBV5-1	ASSLGTDQETQY
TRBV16	ASSLGGMNTEAF
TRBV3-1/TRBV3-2	ASSQRGGEAF
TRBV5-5	ASSRDRPTYEQY
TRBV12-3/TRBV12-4	ASSLDRFETQY
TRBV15	ATSRGGVTGELF
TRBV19	ASSIMQGYEQY
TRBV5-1	ASSLAGFKSPLH
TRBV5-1	ASSLEVFGQGIGDNYGYT
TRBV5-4	ASSLRGRDEQF
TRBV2	ASSVDNQPQH
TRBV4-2	ASSQQTGANTGELF
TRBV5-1	ASSLVRDISSYEQY
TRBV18	ASSQGTGGEQY
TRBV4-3	ASSQDGLLNTEAF
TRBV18	ASSRDRASTDTQY
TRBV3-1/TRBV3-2	ASSQDGGGPYNEQF
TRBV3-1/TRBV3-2	ASSQAGEGSYEQY
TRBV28	ASSQNAVQY
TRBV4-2	ASSQRVQGENTEAF
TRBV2	ASSESDLNYGYT
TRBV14	ASSPQGSTDTQY
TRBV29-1	SVEMAGYGYT
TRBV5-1	ASSLASGQGAYEQY
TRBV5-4	ASSAGRRGSADTQY
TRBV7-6	ASSSARNGVYEQY
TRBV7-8	ASSSLAASTDTQY
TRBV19	ASSTGTSGETGELF
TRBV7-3	ASSLRSRANTGELF
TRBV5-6	ASSVPGQRESPLH